This TCR beta chain emerged from a study of T cells in Graves' hyperthyroidism and ophthalmopathy. Regions amplified from RNA transcripts were the TCR beta CDR3 regions. First-round RT-PCR with HTBI primers amplified the TCR CDR3 region. TCRdb called the multiplex PCR reads again in MiXCR, with one record for every CDR3 protein. This sample carries roughly 350,000 distinct CDR3 sequences, about 15% of them seen once, and the ten largest clones take around 19%. CDR3 length: 16 amino acids. Trimming shortened V by 7 bases and J by 0 bases, and 17 bases separated the two germline ends. In germline, CDR1 is SGDLS, CDR2 YYNGEE. This clonotype was counted many times.

This chain links TRBV9 with TRBJ2-1; D not resolved. What was sequenced was blood. This clonotype originated in a woman aged 30 to 39 with Graves' ophthalmopathy. The chain's CDR3 is CASAEWGSSSYNEQFF. The CDR3, as DNA: TGTGCCAGCGCGGAGTGGGGATCCAGCTCCTACAATGAGCAGTTCTTC. Together with reference TRBV9 and TRBJ2-1, the CDR3 gives the full variable domain: DSGVTQTPKHLITATGQRVTLRCSPRSGDLSVYWYQQSLDQGLQFLIQYYNGEERAKGNILERFSAQQFPDLHSELNLSSLELGDSALYFCASAEWGSSSYNEQFFGPGTRLTVL.